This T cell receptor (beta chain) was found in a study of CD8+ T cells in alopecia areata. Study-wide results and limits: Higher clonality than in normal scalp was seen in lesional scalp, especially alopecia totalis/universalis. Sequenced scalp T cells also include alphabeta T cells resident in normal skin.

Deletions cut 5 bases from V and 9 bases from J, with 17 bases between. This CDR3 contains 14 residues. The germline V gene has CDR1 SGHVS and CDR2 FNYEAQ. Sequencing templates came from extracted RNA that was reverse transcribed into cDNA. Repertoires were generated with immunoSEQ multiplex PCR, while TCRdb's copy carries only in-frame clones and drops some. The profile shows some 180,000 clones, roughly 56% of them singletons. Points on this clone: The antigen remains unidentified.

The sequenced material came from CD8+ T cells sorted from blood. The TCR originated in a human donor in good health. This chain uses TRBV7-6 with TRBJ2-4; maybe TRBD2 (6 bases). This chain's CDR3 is CASSPGGEMGIQYF. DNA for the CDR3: TGTGCCAGCAGCCCAGGCGGGGAGATGGGCATTCAGTACTTC.